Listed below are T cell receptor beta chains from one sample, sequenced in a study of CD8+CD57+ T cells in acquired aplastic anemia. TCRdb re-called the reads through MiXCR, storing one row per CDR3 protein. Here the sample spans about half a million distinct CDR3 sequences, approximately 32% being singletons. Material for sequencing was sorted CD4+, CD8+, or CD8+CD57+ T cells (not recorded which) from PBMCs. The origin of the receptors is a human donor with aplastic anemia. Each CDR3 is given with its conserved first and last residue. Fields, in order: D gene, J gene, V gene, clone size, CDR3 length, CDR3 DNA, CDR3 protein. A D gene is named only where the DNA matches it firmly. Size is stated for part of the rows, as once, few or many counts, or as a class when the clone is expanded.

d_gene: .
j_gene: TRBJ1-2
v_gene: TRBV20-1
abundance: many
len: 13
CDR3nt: TGCAGTGCTAGAGATAACCAATACTATGGCTACACCTTC
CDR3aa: CSARDNQYYGYTF

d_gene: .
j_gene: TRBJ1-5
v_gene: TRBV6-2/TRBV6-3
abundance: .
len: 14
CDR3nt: TGTGCCAGCAGTTACTCGAACAGCAATCAGCCCCAGCATTTT
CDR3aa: CASSYSNSNQPQHF

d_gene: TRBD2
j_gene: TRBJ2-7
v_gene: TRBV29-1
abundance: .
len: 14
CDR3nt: TGCAGCGTTGTTTCGAGCGGGAGGGCCAACGAGCAGTACTTC
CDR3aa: CSVVSSGRANEQYF

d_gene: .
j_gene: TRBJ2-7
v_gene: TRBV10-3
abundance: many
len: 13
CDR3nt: TGTGCCATCAGTGGGACCGCTCCTAGCGAGCAGTACTTC
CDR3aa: CAISGTAPSEQYF

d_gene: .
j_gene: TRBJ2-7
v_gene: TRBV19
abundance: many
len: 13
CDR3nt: TGTGCCAGTAGTGGGCAGGGTGAAATCGAGCAGTACTTC
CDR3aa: CASSGQGEIEQYF

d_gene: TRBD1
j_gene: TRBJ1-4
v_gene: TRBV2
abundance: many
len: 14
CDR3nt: TGTGCCAGCAGTCGGGACAGGGAGGATGAAAAACTGTTTTTT
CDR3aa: CASSRDREDEKLFF

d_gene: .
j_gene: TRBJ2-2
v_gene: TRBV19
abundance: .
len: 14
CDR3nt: TGTGCCAGTGCTACCGAACTTAATACCGGGGAGCTGTTTTTT
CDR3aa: CASATELNTGELFF

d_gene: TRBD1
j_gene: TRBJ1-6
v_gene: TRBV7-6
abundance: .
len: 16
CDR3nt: TGTGCCAGCAGCTTGGAGGGACAGGGTAGTAATTCACCCCTCCACTTT
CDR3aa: CASSLEGQGSNSPLHF

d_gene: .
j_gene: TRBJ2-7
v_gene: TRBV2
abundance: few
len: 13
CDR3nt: TGTGCCAGCTCACCAGGGGACCCCTACGAGCAGTACTTC
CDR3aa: CASSPGDPYEQYF

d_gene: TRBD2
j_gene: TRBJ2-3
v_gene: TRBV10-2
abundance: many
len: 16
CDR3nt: TGCGCCAGCATCGCGACTAGCGGGGCGATCACAGATACGCAGTATTTT
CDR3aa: CASIATSGAITDTQYF

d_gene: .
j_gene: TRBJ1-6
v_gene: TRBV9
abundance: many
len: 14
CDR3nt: TGTGCCAGCAGCGGCGGGGGGGGAAATTCACCCCTCCACTTT
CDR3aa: CASSGGGGNSPLHF

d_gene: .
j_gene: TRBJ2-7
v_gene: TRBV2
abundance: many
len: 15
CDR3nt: TGTGCCAGCAGTGCCGAACACCCTACTTCCTACGAGCAGTACTTC
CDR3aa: CASSAEHPTSYEQYF

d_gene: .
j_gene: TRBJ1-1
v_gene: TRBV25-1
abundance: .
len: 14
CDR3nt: TGTGCCAGCACTCGACCCGGGGGATCCGCTGAGGCTTTCTTT
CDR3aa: CASTRPGGSAEAFF

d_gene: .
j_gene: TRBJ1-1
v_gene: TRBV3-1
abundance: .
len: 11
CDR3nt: TGTGCCAGCAGCCACCGGGATGAAGCTTTCTTT
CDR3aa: CASSHRDEAFF

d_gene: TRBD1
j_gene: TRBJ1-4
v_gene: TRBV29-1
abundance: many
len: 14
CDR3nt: TGCAGCGTTCAGCAGGGGGTCCTTAATGAAAAACTGTTTTTT
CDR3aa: CSVQQGVLNEKLFF

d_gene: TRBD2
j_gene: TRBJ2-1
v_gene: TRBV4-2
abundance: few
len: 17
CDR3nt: TGTGCCAGCAGCCAAGATATGGTAGCGGGAGGGTTCAATGAGCAGTTCTTC
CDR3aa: CASSQDMVAGGFNEQFF

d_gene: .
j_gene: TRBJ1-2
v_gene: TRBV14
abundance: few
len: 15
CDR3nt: TGTGCCAGCAGCCAAGCGGTCCTGAATGGCTATGGCTACACCTTC
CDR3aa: CASSQAVLNGYGYTF

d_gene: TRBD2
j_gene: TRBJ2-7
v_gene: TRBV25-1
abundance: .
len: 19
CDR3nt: TGTGCCAGCAGTTTAGAGGCTTTTTGGTCTAGCGGATCTACCTGCGAGCAGTACTTC
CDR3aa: CASSLEAFWSSGSTCEQYF

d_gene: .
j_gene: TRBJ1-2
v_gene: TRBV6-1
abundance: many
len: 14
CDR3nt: TGTGCCAGCAGGGAAGACACGAAGAACTATGGCTACACCTTC
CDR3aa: CASREDTKNYGYTF

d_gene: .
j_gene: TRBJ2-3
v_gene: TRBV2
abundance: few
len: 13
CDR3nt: TGTGCCAGCAGCTCCAAGAGTTCCGATACGCAGTATTTT
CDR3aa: CASSSKSSDTQYF

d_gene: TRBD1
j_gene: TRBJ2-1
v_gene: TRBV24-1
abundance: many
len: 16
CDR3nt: TGTGCCACCAGTGATTTCGGACAGGGGGCCTACAATGAGCAGTTCTTC
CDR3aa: CATSDFGQGAYNEQFF

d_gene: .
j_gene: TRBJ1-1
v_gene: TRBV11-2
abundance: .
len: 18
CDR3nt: TGTGCCAGCAGCTCCACAGCCCCCCGGGACATCCAGAACACTGAAGCTTTCTTT
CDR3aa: CASSSTAPRDIQNTEAFF

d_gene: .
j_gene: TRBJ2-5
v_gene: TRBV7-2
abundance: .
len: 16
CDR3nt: TGTGCCAGCAGCTTAGCGGGGGGGCTTACCTCAGAGACCCAGTACTTC
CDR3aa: CASSLAGGLTSETQYF

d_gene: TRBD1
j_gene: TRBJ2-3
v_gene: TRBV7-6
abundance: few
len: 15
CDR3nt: TGTGCCAGCAGCCGCCGACAGGGTGGGGCAGATACGCAGTATTTT
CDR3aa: CASSRRQGGADTQYF

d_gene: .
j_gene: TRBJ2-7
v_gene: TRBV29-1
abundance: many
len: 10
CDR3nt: TGCAGCGTTGGGGACGTCCAGCAGTACTTC
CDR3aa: CSVGDVQQYF

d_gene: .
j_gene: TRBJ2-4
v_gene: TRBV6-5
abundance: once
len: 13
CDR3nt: TGTGCCAGCAGCTACAGGGAGGGTAACATTCAGTACTTC
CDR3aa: CASSYREGNIQYF

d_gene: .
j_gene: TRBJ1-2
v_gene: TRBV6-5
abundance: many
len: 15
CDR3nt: TGTGCCAGCAGTTACTCGGCAGACTCTAACTATGGCTACACCTTC
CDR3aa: CASSYSADSNYGYTF

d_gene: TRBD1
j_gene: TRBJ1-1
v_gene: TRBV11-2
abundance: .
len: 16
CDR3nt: TGTGCCAGCAGCCCCCGGGACAGGGATAGGGGTGATGAAGCTTTCTTT
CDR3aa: CASSPRDRDRGDEAFF

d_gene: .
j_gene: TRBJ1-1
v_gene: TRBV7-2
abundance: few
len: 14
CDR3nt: TGTGCCAGCAGGCTCGTGGGGGCTGAAATTGAAGCTTTCTTT
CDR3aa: CASRLVGAEIEAFF

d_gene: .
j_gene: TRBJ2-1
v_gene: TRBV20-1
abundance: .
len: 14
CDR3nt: TGCAGTGCTAGATTCCCAGCGTCCGGCGGTGAGCAGTTCTTC
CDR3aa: CSARFPASGGEQFF

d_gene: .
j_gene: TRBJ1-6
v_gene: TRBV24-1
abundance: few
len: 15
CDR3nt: TGTGCCACCAGTGATTTCGGGACAATAGGTTCACCCCTCCACTTT
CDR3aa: CATSDFGTIGSPLHF

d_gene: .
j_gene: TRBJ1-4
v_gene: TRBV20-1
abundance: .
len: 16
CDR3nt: TGCAGTGCTAGAGGTTCCTCTGCTGCAACTAATGAAAAACTGTTTTTT
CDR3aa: CSARGSSAATNEKLFF

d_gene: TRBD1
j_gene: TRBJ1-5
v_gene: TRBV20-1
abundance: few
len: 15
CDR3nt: TGCAGTGCTATTCCCCAGGGGGGAGGCAATCAGCCCCAGCATTTT
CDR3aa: CSAIPQGGGNQPQHF

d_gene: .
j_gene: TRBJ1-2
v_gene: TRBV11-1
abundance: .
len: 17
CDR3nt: TGTGCCAGCAGCTTTTCTCCCGGCACTTCTTCTAACTATGGCTACACCTTC
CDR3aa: CASSFSPGTSSNYGYTF